What follows are 23 T cell receptor beta chains derived from one specimen sequenced in a study of blood T cells in healthy people across ages (dated by TCRdb to about 2015). Libraries were constructed by 5' RACE. The listed sequencing device is Illumina HiSeq 2500. The second PCR ran for roughly 6 to 11 cycles and used a J-beta primer mix along with a sample-barcoded 5' primer. The public reads were run again by TCRdb, first through fastp at Q25 and then through MiXCR, and only productive beta chains were kept. Entries that share a CDR3 protein sequence are merged under the most common genes and DNA. Recorded for this sample are around 320,000 distinct CDR3 sequences; 27% of them occurred a single time. The ten biggest clones cover roughly 30% of the sample. What was sequenced was blood. The receptor source for this set is an older woman in good health.

V usage is TRBV29-1 and J usage is TRBJ2-7; 7 nucleotides match TRBD1. Per germline, CDR1 SQVTM and CDR2 ANQGSEA. The CDR3 length is 12 residues. Trimming removed 5 bases from V and 7 bases from J; junction bases left unmatched: 8. CDR3 sequence reads: CSVWKGAYEQYF. The DNA of the CDR3 is TGCAGCGTTTGGAAGGGGGCATATGAGCAGTACTTC.

This clonotype was counted ten times or more. This chain links TRBV28 with TRBJ2-7; D possibly corresponds to TRBD1 (6 bases). The germline CDR1 and CDR2 sequences are MDHEN and SYDVKM. The V gene lost 6 bases and the J gene lost 3 bases, with 12 bases spanning the gap. CDR3 size: 13 residues. CDR3 coding DNA: TGTGCCAGCAGCCGGACAGATGTCTACGAGCAGTACTTC. This translates into CASSRTDVYEQYF.

This chain uses TRBV5-1 with TRBJ1-2, with D possibly matching TRBD1 (6 bases). From germline, CDR1 is SGHRS and CDR2 YFSETQ. V shed 4 bases and J shed 8 bases, with 18 bases lying between them. This CDR3 has 14 amino acids. The CDR3 sequence is CASSPGDKGGGYTF. The CDR3 DNA is TGCGCCAGCAGCCCAGGGGACAAAGGCGGAGGCTACACCTTC.

This chain connects TRBV7-2 to TRBJ1-2; tentative D call: TRBD1 (5 bases). Per the germline V gene, CDR1 is SGHTA and CDR2 is FQGNSA. The CDR3 runs 15 residues. Trimming shortened V by 4 bases and J by 5 bases, and 17 bases separated the two germline ends. CDR3 in amino acids: CASSSRGRGDYGYTF. CDR3 coding DNA: TGTGCCAGCAGCTCCCGAGGTAGGGGTGATTATGGCTACACCTTC.

The rearrangement joins TRBV5-8 to TRBJ2-3, with 13 bases that match TRBD2. Germline V gives CDR1 SGHTS, CDR2 YDEGEE. The CDR3 is 17 amino acids. V lost 6 bases to trimming and J lost 5 bases; unmatched junction nucleotides: 12. The CDR3 sequence: CASILGRLAGGGDTQYF. CDR3 in DNA: TGTGCCAGCATCCTCGGACGACTAGCGGGAGGCGGAGATACGCAGTATTTT.

This clonotype was seen only a few times. The junction shows a germline mismatch at one end, possibly a read error. V is TRBV9 and J is TRBJ2-5; tentatively, D is TRBD2 (5 bases). Per the germline V gene, CDR1 is SGDLS and CDR2 is YYNGEE. The CDR3 has 13 residues. Here the CDR3 reads CASSGGPGEAQYF. Here the CDR3 DNA reads TGTGCCAGCAGCGGAGGGCCAGGAGAGGCCCAGTACTTC.

The V and J genes are TRBV12-3 or TRBV12-4 and TRBJ2-7; no clear D gene. This CDR3 is built from 12 residues. The ends were cut back, 4 bases at V and 8 bases at J, with 12 bases in the middle. The CDR3 loop is CASSSTFTQQYF. CDR3 nucleotide sequence: TGTGCCAGCAGTTCTACCTTTACGCAGCAGTACTTC.

The chain joins TRBV6-5 to TRBJ2-4, with D maybe TRBD1 (5 bases). CDR1 and CDR2 from the germline V gene are MNHEY and SVGAGI. V was pared by 6 bases and J by 0 bases, with 9 bases between. This CDR3 spans 14 amino acids. CDR3 loop: CASRPGSAKNIQYF. Written as DNA, the CDR3 is TGTGCCAGCAGACCAGGGTCAGCCAAAAACATTCAGTACTTC.

With regard to this clonotype: This may stem from a read error, because a much larger clone lies one nucleotide away. The chain uses TRBV9 and TRBJ2-1, with TRBD1 matching 8 bases. The CDR3 covers 16 residues. Germline loops: CDR1 SGDLS, CDR2 YYNGEE. The CDR3 nucleotides read TGTGCCGGCAGCGCCGCCGGGACAGGTTCCTACAATGAGCAGTTCTTC. It specifies CAGSAAGTGSYNEQFF. The whole variable domain, remainder taken from reference TRBV9 and TRBJ2-1, is DSGVTQTPKHLITATGQRVTLRCSPRSGDLSVYWYQQSLDQGLQFLIQYYNGEERAKGNILERFSAQQFPDLHSELNLSSLELGDSALYFCAGSAAGTGSYNEQFFGPGTRLTVL.

J is TRBJ2-5 and V is TRBV28; D is undetermined. Gene TRBJ2-7 matches the end of the DNA better, so the J call may be wrong. The germline V gene encodes CDR1 MDHEN and CDR2 SYDVKM. The CDR3 has 12 residues. The CDR3 DNA reads as TGTGCCAGTTACGGACCAGGTTACGAGCAGTACTTC. As protein: CASYGPGYEQYF.

This chain links TRBV28 with TRBJ2-7, with 10 bases aligning to TRBD2. The CDR3 consists of 17 residues. Germline V CDR1 and CDR2: MDHEN, SYDVKM. The J segment lost 7 bases and the V segment lost 5 bases, leaving 17 bases of the junction unmatched. The CDR3 sequence: CASSTPSTLAGVLEQYF. The CDR3 nucleotides read TGTGCCAGCAGTACTCCCAGCACCCTAGCGGGAGTACTTGAGCAGTACTTC.

In regard to this clonotype: Since the CDR3 does not end with the conserved phenylalanine or tryptophan, this likely comes from a read error. This rearrangement joins TRBV20-1 to TRBJ2-7, with a weak D call TRBD2 (5 bases). CDR3 length equals 14 residues. Germline CDR1 DFQATT, CDR2 SNEGSKA (reference sequence). The V and J ends lost 1 base and 2 bases respectively, with 12 bases between them. DNA of the CDR3: TGCAGTGCTAGAGTAGGAGGTGTCGCCTACGAGCAGTACTCC. Amino acid sequence: CSARVGGVAYEQYS.

This clonotype was observed a few times. The rearrangement uses TRBV6-6 and TRBJ2-2; 8 bases are a match to TRBD2. After removal of 10 bases from V and 0 bases from J, the junction contained 10 bases not matched to a gene. The CDR3 covers 16 residues. Germline loops: CDR1 MNHNY, CDR2 SVGAGI (reference sequence). The CDR3 DNA follows: TGTGCCACACCCAGAGCGGGGGCCGCGAACACCGGGGAGCTGTTTTTT. The encoded protein is CATPRAGAANTGELFF.

Notes on this clonotype: A much larger clone lies a single base off, so this may be a read error. The chain is built from TRBV2 and TRBJ2-1; D might be TRBD1 (6 bases). CDR3 length: 13 residues. The germline CDR1 and CDR2 sequences are SNHLY and FYNNEI. Trimming pared 6 bases from V and 5 bases from J, leaving 11 bases between. This chain's CDR3 is CASRADRDNEQFF. The CDR3 region has the DNA TGTGCCAGCAGGGCGGACAGAGACAATGAGCAGTTCTTC.

At least ten counts were recorded for this clonotype. This rearrangement joins TRBV7-9 to TRBJ1-3; D unclear. The V and J ends lost 0 bases and 3 bases respectively, with 3 bases between them. The V gene's germline CDR1 is SEHNR and CDR2 FQNEAQ (reference sequence). The CDR3 length is 13 residues. The CDR3 sequence: CASSLAGGNTIYF. In nucleotides, the CDR3 is TGTGCCAGCAGCTTAGCGGGTGGAAACACCATATATTTT.

This clonotype has ten or more counts. V is TRBV7-9 and J is TRBJ2-5, with D uncertain. Trimming took off 4 bases at V and 1 base at J, with 13 bases between the two ends. This CDR3 has 15 amino acids. Germline V gives CDR1 SEHNR, CDR2 FQNEAQ (reference sequence). The CDR3 region has the DNA TGTGCCAGCAGCTCTTTCTGGGGTTCCCAAGAGACCCAGTACTTC. This encodes CASSSFWGSQETQYF.

This clonotype has just a few counts. The gene calls are TRBV7-2 and TRBJ2-4; the D is unclear. The germline gives CDR1 SGHTA, CDR2 FQGNSA. This CDR3 has 16 residues. Trimming left V 2 bases short and J 7 bases short, with 18 bases between. The CDR3 loop reads CASSLRAGKIENIQYF. In DNA, the CDR3 is TGTGCCAGCAGCTTACGGGCTGGAAAAATAGAGAACATTCAGTACTTC.

This clonotype was observed a few times. The chain combines TRBV9 with TRBJ2-7; D may match TRBD1 or TRBD2 (6 bases each). In germline, CDR1 is SGDLS, CDR2 YYNGEE. This CDR3 is 14 amino acids long. V gave up 5 bases and J gave up 5 bases, with 17 bases separating them. The CDR3 bases are TGTGCCAGCAGTGCCTTAGGGGGGCTCGACGAGCAGTACTTC. It is translated as CASSALGGLDEQYF.

This clonotype showed up just once. V gene TRBV2 combines with J gene TRBJ2-1; weak D call: TRBD1 (6 bases). The end of the DNA is better explained by TRBJ2-5, so the J call may be wrong. Germline V gene lookup returns CDR1 SNHLY and CDR2 FYNNEI. The CDR3 consists of 13 residues. The CDR3 bases are TGTGCCAGCAGTGATAACAGGGACGAGACCCAGTACTTC. It codes for CASSDNRDETQYF.

J is TRBJ2-1 and V is TRBV20-1; the D gene is possibly TRBD2 (5 bases). Trimming took off 6 bases at V and 4 bases at J, with 13 bases between the two ends. CDR1 and CDR2 (germline): DFQATT, SNEGSKA (reference sequence). This CDR3 has 13 amino acids. CDR3 sequence (DNA): TGCAGTGCGGCGGACTTTACTTACAATGAGCAGTTCTTC. Translation gives CSAADFTYNEQFF.

The genes are TRBV25-1 and TRBJ2-1; 7 nucleotides line up with TRBD2. CDR1 MGHDK and CDR2 SYGVNS come from the germline V gene. The CDR3 is made up of 14 amino acids. V dropped 3 bases and J dropped 6; count of bases not matched to a gene: 5. The CDR3 nucleotides are TGTGCCAGCAGTGATCTTGGGACTACCAATGAGCAGTTCTTC. Protein sequence: CASSDLGTTNEQFF.

This clonotype was seen a few times. J is TRBJ1-1 and V is TRBV7-2, with 8 nucleotides matching TRBD1. CDR3 size: 14 residues. Germline V gene data show CDR1 as SGHTA and CDR2 as FQGNSA. V gave up 4 bases and J gave up 9 bases; unmatched junction bases: 10. Here the CDR3 reads CASSSSGTGRKAFF. As DNA, the CDR3 is TGTGCCAGCAGCTCCTCCGGGACAGGCCGTAAAGCTTTCTTT.

The rearrangement joins TRBV20-1 to TRBJ2-1, with 9 positions matching TRBD1. TRBJ2-7 matches the DNA end more closely, so the J call is doubtful. There are 14 residues in the CDR3. From germline, CDR1 is DFQATT and CDR2 SNEGSKA (reference sequence). CDR3 sequence reads: CSANRGRLDYEQYF. Here the CDR3 DNA reads TGCAGCGCAAACAGGGGGCGCCTGGACTACGAGCAGTACTTC.